One sample yielded the 4 T cell receptor beta chains listed below, sequenced in a study of T cells in Graves' hyperthyroidism and ophthalmopathy. The investigators amplified TCR beta CDR3 regions from RNA transcripts. First-round RT-PCR targeting the TCR CDR3 was performed with the HTBI primer set. TCRdb reprocessed the multiplex PCR reads with MiXCR, giving one entry per CDR3 protein. Counted here are tens of thousands of distinct CDR3 sequences, around 53% occurring once; the ten biggest clones make up 25%. The material sequenced was blood. The source of these receptors is a woman aged 40 to 50 with Graves' ophthalmopathy.

CDR3 residues: CASSVGGQRGEQYF. The DNA for the CDR3 is TGTGCCAGCAGCGTAGGCGGACAGAGGGGTGAGCAGTACTTC. The V call is TRBV9, the J call TRBJ2-7; TRBD1 is a possible D gene (6 bases). Germline V gene data show CDR1 as SGDLS and CDR2 as YYNGEE. The CDR3 loop spans 14 amino acids. Between the trimmed V and J ends, which lost 0 bases and 7 bases, there was a span of 14 bases.

The gene calls are TRBV4-2 and TRBJ2-1; 7 positions match TRBD1. Per the germline V gene, CDR1 is LGHNA and CDR2 is YNFKEQ. Trimming removed 2 bases from V and 12 bases from J; junction bases left unmatched: 7. CDR3 size: 13 residues. DNA of the CDR3: TGTGCCAGCAGCCAACCAGAATACAGGGGGCAGTTCTTC. Translated: CASSQPEYRGQFF.

This clonotype was counted ten times or more. This chain uses TRBV4-1 with TRBJ2-1; a weak D match, TRBD2 (5 bases). With 2 bases removed from V and 3 bases from J, the gap between germline ends came to 14 bases. Germline CDR1 MGHRA, CDR2 YSYEKL. This CDR3 spans 16 amino acids. The CDR3 reads CASSQTTGKIYNEQFF. The CDR3 DNA follows: TGCGCCAGCAGCCAAACGACCGGGAAGATCTACAATGAGCAGTTCTTC.

Within the sample, this clonotype is medium-sized. The V gene is TRBV29-1, the J gene TRBJ2-1; D is possibly TRBD1 (6 bases). Germline CDR1 is SQVTM and CDR2 is ANQGSEA. The V end was cut by 4 bases, the J end by 6 bases, with 16 bases between. This CDR3 is 14 amino acids long. The CDR3 loop reads CSVALVQGGNEQFF. As DNA, the CDR3 is TGCAGCGTTGCATTGGTACAGGGCGGCAATGAGCAGTTCTTC.